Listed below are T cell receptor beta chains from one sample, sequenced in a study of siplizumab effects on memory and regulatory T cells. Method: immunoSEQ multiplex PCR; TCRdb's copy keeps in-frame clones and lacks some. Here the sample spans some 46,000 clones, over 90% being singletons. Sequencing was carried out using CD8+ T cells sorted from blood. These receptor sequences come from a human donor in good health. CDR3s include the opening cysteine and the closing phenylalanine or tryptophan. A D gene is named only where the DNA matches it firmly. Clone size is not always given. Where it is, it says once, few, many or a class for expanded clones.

CDR3 protein: CASGLFWVSHEQYF
CDR3 DNA: TGTGCCAGCGGGTTATTTTGGGTAAGCCACGAGCAGTACTTC
V gene: TRBV27
clone size: .
J gene: TRBJ2-7
D gene: .

CDR3 protein: CASSIDEEEKLFF
CDR3 DNA: TGTGCCAGTAGTATAGATGAAGAAGAAAAACTGTTTTTT
V gene: TRBV19
clone size: .
J gene: TRBJ1-4
D gene: .

CDR3 protein: CASRTGAGYEQYF
CDR3 DNA: TGTGCCAGCAGAACAGGGGCAGGCTACGAGCAGTACTTC
V gene: TRBV27
clone size: .
J gene: TRBJ2-7
D gene: TRBD1

CDR3 protein: CASTLQGVPGANVLTF
CDR3 DNA: TGTGCCAGCACCCTTCAGGGGGTCCCTGGGGCCAACGTCCTGACTTTC
V gene: TRBV7-6
clone size: .
J gene: TRBJ2-6
D gene: TRBD1

CDR3 protein: CASSLDSGAGELFF
CDR3 DNA: TGTGCCAGCAGTTTAGATAGCGGAGCCGGGGAGCTGTTTTTT
V gene: TRBV27
clone size: .
J gene: TRBJ2-2
D gene: .

CDR3 protein: CASSLKGAFNQPQHF
CDR3 DNA: TGTGCCAGCAGCTTAAAAGGAGCTTTCAATCAGCCCCAGCATTTT
V gene: TRBV11-2
clone size: .
J gene: TRBJ1-5
D gene: .

CDR3 protein: CATSRNTGGDTEAFF
CDR3 DNA: TGTGCCACCAGCAGGAACACAGGGGGCGACACTGAAGCTTTCTTT
V gene: TRBV15
clone size: .
J gene: TRBJ1-1
D gene: TRBD1

CDR3 protein: CSVEVGRIRNTEAFF
CDR3 DNA: TGCAGCGTTGAAGTCGGACGTATAAGGAACACTGAAGCTTTCTTT
V gene: TRBV29-1
clone size: once
J gene: TRBJ1-1
D gene: .

CDR3 protein: CASSLGENYGYTF
CDR3 DNA: TGTGCCAGCAGTTTGGGAGAGAACTATGGCTACACCTTC
V gene: TRBV27
clone size: .
J gene: TRBJ1-2
D gene: .

CDR3 protein: CASSLAGAEQYF
CDR3 DNA: TGTGCCAGCAGCTTAGCTGGGGCCGAGCAGTACTTC
V gene: TRBV7-9
clone size: .
J gene: TRBJ2-7
D gene: .

CDR3 protein: CASSQEGQRIQETQYF
CDR3 DNA: TGCGCCAGCAGCCAAGAAGGCCAGCGGATCCAAGAGACCCAGTACTTC
V gene: TRBV4-1
clone size: .
J gene: TRBJ2-5
D gene: .

CDR3 protein: CASSKEGQGRAGGNNEQFF
CDR3 DNA: TGTGCCAGCAGCAAAGAGGGACAGGGGAGAGCGGGAGGGAACAATGAGCAGTTCTTC
V gene: TRBV21-1
clone size: .
J gene: TRBJ2-1
D gene: .

CDR3 protein: CASSPTENTEAFF
CDR3 DNA: TGTGCCAGCTCACCGACAGAGAACACTGAAGCTTTCTTT
V gene: TRBV18
clone size: .
J gene: TRBJ1-1
D gene: .

CDR3 protein: CASSSTGVSTWEQYF
CDR3 DNA: TGTGCCAGCAGCTCTACGGGAGTGAGTACGTGGGAGCAGTACTTC
V gene: TRBV7-8
clone size: .
J gene: TRBJ2-7
D gene: .

CDR3 protein: CASSQPLAGGLDGELFF
CDR3 DNA: TGCGCCAGCAGCCAGCCCCTAGCGGGAGGGCTGGACGGGGAGCTGTTTTTT
V gene: TRBV4-1
clone size: .
J gene: TRBJ2-2
D gene: TRBD2

CDR3 protein: CATMTGVIGELFF
CDR3 DNA: TGTGCCACCATGACAGGGGTGATAGGGGAGCTGTTTTTT
V gene: TRBV19
clone size: .
J gene: TRBJ2-2
D gene: TRBD1

CDR3 protein: CASSIGGESSYNSPLHF
CDR3 DNA: TGTGCCAGTAGTATCGGCGGGGAGAGCTCCTATAATTCACCCCTCCACTTT
V gene: TRBV19
clone size: .
J gene: TRBJ1-6
D gene: .

CDR3 protein: CASSYDSSGANVLTF
CDR3 DNA: TGTGCCAGCAGTTACGACAGCTCTGGGGCCAACGTCCTGACTTTC
V gene: TRBV6-5
clone size: .
J gene: TRBJ2-6
D gene: .

CDR3 protein: CASTFWGLAAYEQYF
CDR3 DNA: TGTGCCAGCACTTTTTGGGGACTGGCCGCCTACGAGCAGTACTTC
V gene: TRBV2
clone size: .
J gene: TRBJ2-7
D gene: .

CDR3 protein: CASSPGQAYYGYTF
CDR3 DNA: TGTGCCAGCAGTCCGGGACAAGCCTACTATGGCTACACCTTC
V gene: TRBV27
clone size: .
J gene: TRBJ1-2
D gene: .

CDR3 protein: CAISYRDLVYEQYF
CDR3 DNA: TGTGCCATCAGTTACCGGGACTTGGTATACGAGCAGTACTTC
V gene: TRBV10-3
clone size: .
J gene: TRBJ2-7
D gene: .

CDR3 protein: CASWGGNTIYF
CDR3 DNA: TGTGCCAGCTGGGGTGGAAACACCATATATTTT
V gene: TRBV6-5
clone size: .
J gene: TRBJ1-3
D gene: .

CDR3 protein: CASSVNWSPYEAFF
CDR3 DNA: TGTGCCAGCAGCGTAAACTGGTCCCCCTACGAAGCTTTCTTT
V gene: TRBV9
clone size: .
J gene: TRBJ1-1
D gene: .

CDR3 protein: CASSQDKTGTYGYTF
CDR3 DNA: TGCGCCAGCAGCCAAGACAAGACGGGAACATATGGCTACACCTTC
V gene: TRBV4-1
clone size: .
J gene: TRBJ1-2
D gene: .

CDR3 protein: CASKTGTGSYEQYF
CDR3 DNA: TGTGCCAGCAAAACCGGGACAGGGAGCTACGAGCAGTACTTC
V gene: TRBV19
clone size: .
J gene: TRBJ2-7
D gene: TRBD1

CDR3 protein: CASSLASSSSYEQYF
CDR3 DNA: TGTGCCAGCAGCCTGGCCAGCTCTAGCTCCTACGAGCAGTACTTC
V gene: TRBV5-5
clone size: .
J gene: TRBJ2-7
D gene: .

CDR3 protein: CASSESMNTEAFF
CDR3 DNA: TGTGCCAGCAGTGAATCGATGAACACTGAAGCTTTCTTT
V gene: TRBV2
clone size: .
J gene: TRBJ1-1
D gene: .

CDR3 protein: CASSHVTGGSEQYF
CDR3 DNA: TGCGCCAGCAGCCATGTCACAGGGGGCTCCGAGCAGTACTTC
V gene: TRBV4-1
clone size: .
J gene: TRBJ2-7
D gene: TRBD1

CDR3 protein: CASSPSGVGETQYF
CDR3 DNA: TGCGCCAGCAGCCCCTCAGGGGTCGGAGAGACCCAGTACTTC
V gene: TRBV10-1
clone size: .
J gene: TRBJ2-5
D gene: .

CDR3 protein: CASRNEGRTGELFF
CDR3 DNA: TGTGCCAGCAGAAATGAGGGCCGGACCGGGGAGCTGTTTTTT
V gene: TRBV7-9
clone size: .
J gene: TRBJ2-2
D gene: .

CDR3 protein: CASSQTSGGTGELFF
CDR3 DNA: TGCGCCAGCAGCCAAACGAGCGGTGGCACCGGGGAGCTGTTTTTT
V gene: TRBV4-1
clone size: .
J gene: TRBJ2-2
D gene: .

CDR3 protein: CASSLVPPDGYMEKLFF
CDR3 DNA: TGTGCCAGCAGCTTGGTCCCACCCGACGGGTATATGGAAAAACTGTTTTTT
V gene: TRBV5-6
clone size: .
J gene: TRBJ1-4
D gene: .

CDR3 protein: CASSLELAGGSDTQYF
CDR3 DNA: TGTGCCAGCAGCTTAGAACTAGCGGGAGGTTCAGATACGCAGTATTTT
V gene: TRBV11-2
clone size: .
J gene: TRBJ2-3
D gene: TRBD2

CDR3 protein: CASSQKQIDSPLHF
CDR3 DNA: TGCGCCAGCAGCCAGAAACAGATAGATTCACCCCTCCACTTT
V gene: TRBV4-1
clone size: .
J gene: TRBJ1-6
D gene: .

CDR3 protein: CASSLLGGERAFF
CDR3 DNA: TGTGCCAGCAGCTTACTTGGAGGCGAGAGGGCTTTCTTT
V gene: TRBV7-9
clone size: .
J gene: TRBJ1-1
D gene: .

CDR3 protein: CASSWDDDRTSTDTQYF
CDR3 DNA: TGCGCCAGCAGCTGGGATGATGACAGGACTAGCACAGATACGCAGTATTTT
V gene: TRBV5-1
clone size: .
J gene: TRBJ2-3
D gene: .

CDR3 protein: CASSLEGSEQYF
CDR3 DNA: TGTGCCAGCAGCTTGGAAGGCTCGGAGCAGTACTTC
V gene: TRBV5-5
clone size: .
J gene: TRBJ2-7
D gene: .

CDR3 protein: CASSLGGSGELFF
CDR3 DNA: TGTGCCAGCAGCTTAGGAGGGTCCGGGGAGCTGTTTTTT
V gene: TRBV7-2
clone size: .
J gene: TRBJ2-2
D gene: .